This T cell receptor beta chain was sequenced during a study of shared clonotypes between healthy human individuals. Study-level results: When compared with the clonotypes that were shared by all four sorted-subset donors, the non-shared clonotypes turned out to have lower generation probabilities. Sampling used blood alone; tissue repertoires probably differ. Sharing of clonotypes among donors was expected to vary with sequencing depth.

Notes on this clone: Its antigen remains unknown.

This CDR3 contains 19 residues. Germline CDR1 reads SGHVS; CDR2 reads FQNEAQ. With V trimmed by 6 bases and J by 2 bases, 21 bases remained unmatched. Data came from immunoSEQ multiplex PCR; TCRdb stores just in-frame clones and leaves some out. Of a few million clones listed, 80% to 95% were seen once; the top ten hold less than 2%. Naive CD8 cells, CD45RO-negative and positively selected for CCR7, excluded terminally differentiated effector memory CD45RA+ cells. Only Caucasian adults living in Nashville, Tennessee served as donors. The sample consisted of naive CD8+ T cells from PBMCs. V is TRBV7-8 and J is TRBJ2-5, with 7 bases aligning to TRBD1. This TCR was sampled from a young man in good health. Some clones in this sample may be carry-over from other donors' samples. Here the CDR3 DNA reads TGTGCCAGCAGTTCCACCTCTGGCCCACAGGACAGGTGGCAAGAGACCCAGTACTTC. It specifies CASSSTSGPQDRWQETQYF.